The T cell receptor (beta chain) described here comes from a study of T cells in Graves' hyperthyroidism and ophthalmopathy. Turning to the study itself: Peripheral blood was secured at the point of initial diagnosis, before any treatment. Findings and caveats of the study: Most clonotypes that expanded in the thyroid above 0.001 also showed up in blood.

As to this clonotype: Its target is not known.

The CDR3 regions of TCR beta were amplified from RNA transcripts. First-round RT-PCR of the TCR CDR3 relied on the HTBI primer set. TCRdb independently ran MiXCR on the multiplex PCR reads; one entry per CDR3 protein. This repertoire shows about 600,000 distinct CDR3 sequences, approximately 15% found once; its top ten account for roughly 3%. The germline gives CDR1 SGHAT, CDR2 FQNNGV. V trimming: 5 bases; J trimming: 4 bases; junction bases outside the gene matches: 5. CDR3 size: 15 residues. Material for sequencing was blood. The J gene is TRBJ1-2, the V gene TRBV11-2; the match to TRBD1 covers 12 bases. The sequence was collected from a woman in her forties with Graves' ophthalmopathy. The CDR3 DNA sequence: TGTGCCAGCAGCCCCCGGGACAGGGGGCTCTATGGCTACACCTTC. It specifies CASSPRDRGLYGYTF.